This T cell receptor (beta chain) was documented in a study of T cells in Graves' hyperthyroidism and ophthalmopathy. The CDR3 has 12 residues. After removal of 4 bases from V and 14 bases from J, the junction contained 4 bases not matched to a gene. Germline lookup yields CDR1 SGHNT and CDR2 YYREEE (reference sequence). RNA transcripts yielded amplified TCR beta CDR3 regions. The study used the HTBI primer set for a first-round RT-PCR of the TCR CDR3. TCRdb fed the multiplex PCR reads into MiXCR, producing one record per CDR3 protein. The profile covers about 400,000 distinct CDR3 sequences, with 14% to 15% appearing a single time and around 14% taken by the ten largest.

Sequencing was performed on blood. The chain links TRBV5-4 to TRBJ2-3, with 13 bases lining up with TRBD2. This TCR was recovered from a man aged 18 to 35 with Graves' ophthalmopathy. CDR3 sequence (DNA): TGTGCCAGCAGCAAACTAGCGGGGGGGGTGTATTTT. Translation gives CASSKLAGGVYF. The full variable domain, with the rest looked up from reference TRBV5-4 and TRBJ2-3, is ETGVTQSPTHLIKTRGQQVTLRCSSQSGHNTVSWYQQALGQGPQFIFQYYREEENGRGNFPPRFSGLQFPNYSSELNVNALELDDSALYLCASSKLAGGVYFGPGTRLTVL.